The clone carrying this T cell receptor beta chain was found many times. The source of the sample is a study of CD8 T cells in ankylosing spondylitis. TCRdb independently ran MiXCR on the 5' RACE reads; one entry per CDR3 protein. The sample has 150,000 to 200,000 distinct CDR3 sequences; 15% to 20% are singletons. Germline-derived CDR1 and CDR2 are SGHNT and YYREEE (reference sequence). The V and J ends lost 2 bases and 6 bases, in that order; junction bases with no gene match: 6. This CDR3 region has 16 residues. This clonotype was obtained from a male donor with ankylosing spondylitis or in good health (not recorded which). Sequencing was performed on blood, either unsorted or a sorted T cell fraction (not recorded which). This chain links TRBV5-4 with TRBJ1-6, with TRBD1 identical over 9 bases. CDR3 amino acids: CASSLSADRGNSPLHF. Here the CDR3 DNA reads TGTGCCAGCAGCTTAAGCGCGGACAGGGGTAATTCACCCCTCCACTTT.